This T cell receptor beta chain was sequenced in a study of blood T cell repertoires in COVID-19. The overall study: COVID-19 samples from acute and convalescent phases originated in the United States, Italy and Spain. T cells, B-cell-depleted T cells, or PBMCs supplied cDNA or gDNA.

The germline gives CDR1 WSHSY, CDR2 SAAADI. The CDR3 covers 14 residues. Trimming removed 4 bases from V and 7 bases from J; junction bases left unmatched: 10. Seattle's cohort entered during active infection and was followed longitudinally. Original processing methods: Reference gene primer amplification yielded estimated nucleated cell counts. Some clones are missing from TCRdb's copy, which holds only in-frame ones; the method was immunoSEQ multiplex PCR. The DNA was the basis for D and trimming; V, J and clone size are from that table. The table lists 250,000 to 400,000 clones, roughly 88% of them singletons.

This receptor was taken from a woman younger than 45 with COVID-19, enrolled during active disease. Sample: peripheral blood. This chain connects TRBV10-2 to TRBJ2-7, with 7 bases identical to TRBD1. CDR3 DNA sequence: TGCGCCAGCAGTGTGGGACAGCTTGTATCGGAGCAGTACTTC. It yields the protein CASSVGQLVSEQYF.